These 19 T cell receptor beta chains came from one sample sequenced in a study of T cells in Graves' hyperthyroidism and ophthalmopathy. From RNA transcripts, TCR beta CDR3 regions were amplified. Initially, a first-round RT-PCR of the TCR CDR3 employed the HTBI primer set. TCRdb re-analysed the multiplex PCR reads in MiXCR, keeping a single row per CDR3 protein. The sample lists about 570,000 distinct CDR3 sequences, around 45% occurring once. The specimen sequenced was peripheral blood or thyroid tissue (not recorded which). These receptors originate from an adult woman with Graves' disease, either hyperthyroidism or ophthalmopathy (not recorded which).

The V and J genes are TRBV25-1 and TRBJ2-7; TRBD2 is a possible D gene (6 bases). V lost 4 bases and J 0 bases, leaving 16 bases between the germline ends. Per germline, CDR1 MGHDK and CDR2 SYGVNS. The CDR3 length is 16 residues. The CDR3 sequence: CASSAWPPGDSYEQYF. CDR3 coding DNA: TGTGCCAGCAGTGCTTGGCCACCGGGAGACTCCTACGAGCAGTACTTC.

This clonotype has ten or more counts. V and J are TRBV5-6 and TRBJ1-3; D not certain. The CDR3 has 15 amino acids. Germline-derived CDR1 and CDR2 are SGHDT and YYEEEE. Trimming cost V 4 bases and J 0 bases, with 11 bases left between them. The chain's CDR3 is CASSRTSDSGNTIYF. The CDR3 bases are TGTGCCAGCAGCCGGACCAGCGACTCTGGAAACACCATATATTTT.

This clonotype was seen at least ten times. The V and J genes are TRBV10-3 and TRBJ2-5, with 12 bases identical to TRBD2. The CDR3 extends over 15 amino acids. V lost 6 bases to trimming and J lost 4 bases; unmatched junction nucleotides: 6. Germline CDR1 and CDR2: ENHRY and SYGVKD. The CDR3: CAIREGLAGAETQYF. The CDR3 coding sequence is TGTGCCATCAGGGAGGGACTAGCGGGTGCAGAGACCCAGTACTTC.

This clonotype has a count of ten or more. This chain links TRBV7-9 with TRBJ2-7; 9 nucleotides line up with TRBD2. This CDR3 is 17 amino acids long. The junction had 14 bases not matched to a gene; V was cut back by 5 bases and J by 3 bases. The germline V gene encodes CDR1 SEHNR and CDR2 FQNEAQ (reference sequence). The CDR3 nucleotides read TGTGCCAGCAGCCTCGGGACTAGCAACTCCTTATTCTACGAGCAGTACTTC. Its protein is CASSLGTSNSLFYEQYF. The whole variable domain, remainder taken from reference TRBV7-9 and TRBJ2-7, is DTGVSQNPRHKITKRGQNVTFRCDPISEHNRLYWYRQTLGQGPEFLTYFQNEAQLEKSRLLSDRFSAERPKGSFSTLEIQRTEQGDSAMYLCASSLGTSNSLFYEQYFGPGTRLTVT.

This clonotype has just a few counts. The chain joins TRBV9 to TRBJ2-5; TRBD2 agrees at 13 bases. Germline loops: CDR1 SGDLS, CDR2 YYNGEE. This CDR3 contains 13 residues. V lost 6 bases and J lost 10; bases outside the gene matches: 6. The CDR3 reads CASNRLAGGDQYF. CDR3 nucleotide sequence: TGTGCCAGCAATCGACTAGCGGGAGGAGACCAGTACTTC.

For the CDR3, the DNA is TGTGCCAGCAGCCTCCGGACTATCGGATATGGCTACACCTTC. Amino acids: CASSLRTIGYGYTF. The chain combines TRBV11-2 with TRBJ1-2; no clear D gene. The length of the CDR3 is 14 residues. From germline, CDR1 is SGHAT and CDR2 FQNNGV. Deletions cut 5 bases from V and 5 bases from J, with 15 bases between.

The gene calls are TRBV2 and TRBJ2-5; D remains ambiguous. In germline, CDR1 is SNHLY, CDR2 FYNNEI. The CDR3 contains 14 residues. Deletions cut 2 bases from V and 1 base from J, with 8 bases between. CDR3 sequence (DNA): TGTGCCAGCAGTGAAAGCAGGACCCAAGAGACCCAGTACTTC. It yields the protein CASSESRTQETQYF.

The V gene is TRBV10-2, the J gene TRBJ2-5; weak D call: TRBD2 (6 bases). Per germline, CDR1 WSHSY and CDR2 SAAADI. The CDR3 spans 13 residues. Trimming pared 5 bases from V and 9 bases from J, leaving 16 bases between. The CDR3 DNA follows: TGCGCCAGCAGTTCCGGGGGACTGGGTTCCCAGTACTTC. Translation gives CASSSGGLGSQYF.

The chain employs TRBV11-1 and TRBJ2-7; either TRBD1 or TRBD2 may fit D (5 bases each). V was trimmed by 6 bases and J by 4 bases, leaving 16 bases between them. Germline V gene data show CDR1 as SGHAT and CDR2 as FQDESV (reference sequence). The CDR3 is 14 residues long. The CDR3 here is CASSPDSRGYEQYF. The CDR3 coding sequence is TGTGCCAGCAGTCCTGACAGCCGGGGTTACGAGCAGTACTTC.

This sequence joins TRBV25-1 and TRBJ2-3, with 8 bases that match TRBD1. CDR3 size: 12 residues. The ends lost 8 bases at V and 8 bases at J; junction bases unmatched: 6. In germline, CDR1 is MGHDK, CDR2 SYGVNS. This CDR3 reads CASDRGGGTQYF. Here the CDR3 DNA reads TGTGCCAGCGACAGGGGCGGTGGTACGCAGTATTTT.

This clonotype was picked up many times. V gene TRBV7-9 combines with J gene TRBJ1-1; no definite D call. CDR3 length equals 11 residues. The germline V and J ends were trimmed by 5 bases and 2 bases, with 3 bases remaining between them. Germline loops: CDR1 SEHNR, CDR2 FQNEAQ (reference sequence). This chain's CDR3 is CASSHNTEAFF. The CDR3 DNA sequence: TGTGCCAGCAGCCATAACACTGAAGCTTTCTTT.

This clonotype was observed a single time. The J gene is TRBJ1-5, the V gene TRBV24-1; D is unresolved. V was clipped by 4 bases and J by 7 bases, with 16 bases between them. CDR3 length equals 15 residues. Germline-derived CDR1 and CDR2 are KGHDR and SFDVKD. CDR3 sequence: CATSETDGSKQPQHF. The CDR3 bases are TGTGCCACCAGTGAAACGGACGGGAGTAAACAGCCCCAGCATTTT.

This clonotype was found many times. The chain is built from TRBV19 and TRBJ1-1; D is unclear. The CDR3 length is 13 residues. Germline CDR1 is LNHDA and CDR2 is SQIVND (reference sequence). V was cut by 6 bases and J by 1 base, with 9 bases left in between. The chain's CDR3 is CASRDAPNTEAFF. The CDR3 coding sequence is TGTGCCAGTAGAGACGCTCCGAACACTGAAGCTTTCTTT.

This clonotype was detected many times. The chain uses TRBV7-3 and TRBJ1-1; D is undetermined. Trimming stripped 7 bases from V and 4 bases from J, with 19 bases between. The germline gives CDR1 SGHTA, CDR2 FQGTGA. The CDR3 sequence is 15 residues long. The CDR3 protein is CASKQNGESTTEAFF. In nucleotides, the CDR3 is TGTGCCAGCAAGCAAAACGGGGAAAGCACCACTGAAGCTTTCTTT.

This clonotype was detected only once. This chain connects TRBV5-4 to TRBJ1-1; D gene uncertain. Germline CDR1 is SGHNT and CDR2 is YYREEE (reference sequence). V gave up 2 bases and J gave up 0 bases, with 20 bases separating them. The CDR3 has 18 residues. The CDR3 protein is CASSLDSPFNTMNTEAFF. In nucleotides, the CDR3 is TGTGCCAGCAGCTTAGACTCCCCCTTTAACACAATGAACACTGAAGCTTTCTTT. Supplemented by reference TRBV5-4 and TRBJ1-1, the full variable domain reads ETGVTQSPTHLIKTRGQQVTLRCSSQSGHNTVSWYQQALGQGPQFIFQYYREEENGRGNFPPRFSGLQFPNYSSELNVNALELDDSALYLCASSLDSPFNTMNTEAFFGQGTRLTVV.

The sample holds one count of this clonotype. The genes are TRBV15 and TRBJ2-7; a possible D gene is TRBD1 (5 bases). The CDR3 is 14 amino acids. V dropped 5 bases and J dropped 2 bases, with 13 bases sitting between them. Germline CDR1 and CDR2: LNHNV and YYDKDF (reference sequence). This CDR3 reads CATSARQTTYEQYF. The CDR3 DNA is TGTGCCACCAGCGCACGACAGACAACCTACGAGCAGTACTTC. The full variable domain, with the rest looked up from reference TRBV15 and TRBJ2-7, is DAMVIQNPRYQVTQFGKPVTLSCSQTLNHNVMYWYQQKSSQAPKLLFHYYDKDFNNEADTPDNFQSRRPNTSFCFLDIRSPGLGDTAMYLCATSARQTTYEQYFGPGTRLTVT.

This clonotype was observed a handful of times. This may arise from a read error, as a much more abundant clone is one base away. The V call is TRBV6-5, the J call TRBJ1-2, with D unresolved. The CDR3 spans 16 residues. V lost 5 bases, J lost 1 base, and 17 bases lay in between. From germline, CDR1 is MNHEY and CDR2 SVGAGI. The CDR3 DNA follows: TGTGCCAGCAGTACTCGACGTGTACGGGGTAACTATGGCTACACCTTC. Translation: CASSTRRVRGNYGYTF.

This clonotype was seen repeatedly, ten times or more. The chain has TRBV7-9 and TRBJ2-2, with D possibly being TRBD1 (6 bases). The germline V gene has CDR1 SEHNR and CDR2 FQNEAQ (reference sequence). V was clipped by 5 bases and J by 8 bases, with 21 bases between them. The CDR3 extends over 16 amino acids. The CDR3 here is CASSPPTGTGRGELFF. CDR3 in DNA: TGTGCCAGCAGCCCCCCCACAGGGACCGGCAGGGGGGAGCTGTTTTTT.

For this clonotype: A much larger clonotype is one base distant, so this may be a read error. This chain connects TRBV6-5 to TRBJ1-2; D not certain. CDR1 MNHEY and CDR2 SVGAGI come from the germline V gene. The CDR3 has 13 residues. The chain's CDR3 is CASSEGPNYGNTF. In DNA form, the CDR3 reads TGTGCCAGCAGTGAAGGCCCGAACTATGGCAACACCTTC.